These T cell receptor beta chains were read from a single sample in a study of blood T cell repertoires in COVID-19. Clones were sequenced by immunoSEQ multiplex PCR, and TCRdb holds only the in-frame ones, with some missing. The sample shows approximately 70,000 clones, around 90% of them seen only once. Sample: peripheral blood. The source of these receptors is a human donor with active COVID-19. The donor label of this sample is uncertain. Each CDR3 is given with its conserved first and last residue. The D gene is left open where the match is weak. Size is omitted from some rows. Given values are once, few, many or a class for expanded clones.

D,size,V,J,DNA,CDR3
.,.,TRBV7-2,TRBJ1-1,TGTGCCAGCAGCTTTCAACAGGTTACGAACACTGAAGCTTTCTTT,CASSFQQVTNTEAFF
.,.,TRBV7-2,TRBJ2-5,TGTGCCAGCAGCTTAGGTCAGGGAAGGGGGGAGACCCAGTACTTC,CASSLGQGRGETQYF
TRBD2,.,TRBV29-1,TRBJ2-2,TGCAGCGTTGCCCAGACTAGCGGGAGGGCCGTCACCGGGGAGCTGTTTTTT,CSVAQTSGRAVTGELFF
.,once,TRBV6-1,TRBJ2-3,TGTGCCAGCAGTGAACTTTCGACTAGCACAGATACGCAGTATTTT,CASSELSTSTDTQYF
.,.,TRBV27,TRBJ1-5,TGTGCCAGCAGTTTAAGCCACCAATTCAATCAGCCCCAGCATTTT,CASSLSHQFNQPQHF
.,once,TRBV18,TRBJ1-5,TGTGCCAGCTCACACGGAACAGGGAGTGATCAGCCCCAGCATTTT,CASSHGTGSDQPQHF
.,.,TRBV20-1,TRBJ2-4,TGCAGTGCTAGTTCGGGAGCGAAAAACATTCAGTACTTC,CSASSGAKNIQYF
TRBD1,.,TRBV4-3,TRBJ2-7,TGCGCCAGCAGCCAAGATCTTCAGGGGGCCTACGAGCAGTACTTC,CASSQDLQGAYEQYF
TRBD2,.,TRBV19,TRBJ2-7,TGTGCCAGTGCTACCGGGACTAGCGACGAGCAGTACTTC,CASATGTSDEQYF
.,.,TRBV12-3/TRBV12-4,TRBJ1-2,TGTGCCAGCAGCCAGGGCTATGGCTACACCTTC,CASSQGYGYTF
TRBD2,.,TRBV2,TRBJ2-2,TGTGCCAGCAGATTGGGTAGCGGGAGGGCCTTCACCGGGGAGCTGTTTTTT,CASRLGSGRAFTGELFF
TRBD2,.,TRBV11-2,TRBJ2-5,TGTGCCAGCAGCTTAGGGGCCATAGCGGGTTCTGAGACCCAGTACTTC,CASSLGAIAGSETQYF
TRBD2,.,TRBV4-3,TRBJ2-5,TGCGCCAGCAGCCTGTTCAGCGGGAGCGGGGAGACCCAGTACTTC,CASSLFSGSGETQYF
TRBD1,once,TRBV18,TRBJ1-5,TGTGCCAGCTCACCGAACAGGGGGATGAATCAGCCCCAGCATTTT,CASSPNRGMNQPQHF
TRBD2,.,TRBV6-5,TRBJ2-1,TGTGCCAGCAGTTACCTTGGCGGGAGCGGTTATGAGCAGTTCTTC,CASSYLGGSGYEQFF
TRBD1,once,TRBV28,TRBJ2-2,TGTGCCACACACAGGGGACGGACCGGGGAGCTGTTTTTT,CATHRGRTGELFF
TRBD2,.,TRBV13,TRBJ2-7,TGTGCCAGCAGAAGAACGGGACTAGCGGAGGGGGCCCTCTACGAGCAGTACTTC,CASRRTGLAEGALYEQYF
TRBD2,.,TRBV28,TRBJ2-5,TGTGCCAGCAGTATCCGGACTAGCGGGAGAGAGACCCAGTACTTC,CASSIRTSGRETQYF